Listed below are T cell receptor beta chains from one sample, sequenced in a study of T cells in Graves' hyperthyroidism and ophthalmopathy. TCRdb fed the multiplex PCR reads into MiXCR, producing one record per CDR3 protein. The repertoire holds approximately 640,000 distinct CDR3 sequences, 15% to 20% seen once, with over 3.5% in the top ten. Sequencing was carried out using blood. The receptors derive from a woman under 40 with Graves' hyperthyroidism. Both conserved end residues are part of each CDR3. D genes are given only for firm matches. Expanded clones are given a class, and other clones once, few, many or no size at all.

V	size	D	J	DNA	CDR3
TRBV4-1	many	.	TRBJ2-5	TGCGCCAGCAGCACGATAGCGGTCCAAGAGACCCAGTACTTC	CASSTIAVQETQYF
TRBV10-3	many	TRBD2	TRBJ2-7	TGTGCCATCAGTGATTTAGGTCGGGGCGGGAGAAACGAGCAGTACTTC	CAISDLGRGGRNEQYF
TRBV5-1	many	.	TRBJ2-3	TGCGCCAGCAGCTTCCGGACACTAGGCCTGACAGATACGCAGTATTTT	CASSFRTLGLTDTQYF
TRBV27	many	TRBD2	TRBJ2-3	TGTGCCAGCAGTTTACTCCCTGGGACTAGCGGAGACAGCACAGATACGCAGTATTTT	CASSLLPGTSGDSTDTQYF
TRBV3-1	many	.	TRBJ2-1	TGTGCCAGCAGCCAAGGGAGTGGGGAGCAGTTCTTC	CASSQGSGEQFF
TRBV27	.	TRBD2	TRBJ2-7	TGTGCCAGCAGGCTACGGGAGGGGATCAACTACGAGCAGTACTTC	CASRLREGINYEQYF
TRBV20-1	.	TRBD2	TRBJ2-7	TGCAGTGCTGCGGGACTAGATGGGGATTACGAGCAGTACTTC	CSAAGLDGDYEQYF
TRBV2	.	TRBD1	TRBJ2-7	TGTGCCAGCAGAGACCCGACAGGGCCCGAGCAGTACTTC	CASRDPTGPEQYF
TRBV30	many	.	TRBJ1-5	TGTGCCTGGAGTATAGGGGGAGATCAGCCCCAGCATTTT	CAWSIGGDQPQHF
TRBV20-1	many	TRBD1	TRBJ1-1	TGCAGTGCTAGAGCCGACAGGGGCGGGAACACTGAAGCTTTCTTT	CSARADRGGNTEAFF
TRBV12-3/TRBV12-4	many	TRBD2	TRBJ2-1	TGTGCCAGCAGGGAAGGACTAGCGGGGAATGAGCAGTTCTTC	CASREGLAGNEQFF
TRBV20-1	.	.	TRBJ2-7	TGCAGTGCGAGGGATTCAGTTCTATCCTACGAGCAGTACTTC	CSARDSVLSYEQYF